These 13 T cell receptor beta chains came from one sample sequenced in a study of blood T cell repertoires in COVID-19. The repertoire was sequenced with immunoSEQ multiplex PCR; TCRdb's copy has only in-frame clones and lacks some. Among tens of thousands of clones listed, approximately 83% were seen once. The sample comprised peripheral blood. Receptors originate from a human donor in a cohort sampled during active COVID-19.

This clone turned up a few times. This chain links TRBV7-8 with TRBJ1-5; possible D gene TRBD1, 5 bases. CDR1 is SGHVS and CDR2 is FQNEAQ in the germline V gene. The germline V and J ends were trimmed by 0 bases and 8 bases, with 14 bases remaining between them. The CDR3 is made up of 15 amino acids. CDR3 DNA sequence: TGTGCCAGCAGCTTAGCGCAGGGCAGGAATAAGCCCCAGCATTTT. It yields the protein CASSLAQGRNKPQHF. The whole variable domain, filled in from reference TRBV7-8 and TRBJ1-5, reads GAGVSQSPRYKVAKRGQDVALRCDPISGHVSLFWYQQALGQGPEFLTYFQNEAQLDKSGLPSDRFFAERPEGSVSTLKIQRTQQEDSAVYLCASSLAQGRNKPQHFGDGTRLSIL.

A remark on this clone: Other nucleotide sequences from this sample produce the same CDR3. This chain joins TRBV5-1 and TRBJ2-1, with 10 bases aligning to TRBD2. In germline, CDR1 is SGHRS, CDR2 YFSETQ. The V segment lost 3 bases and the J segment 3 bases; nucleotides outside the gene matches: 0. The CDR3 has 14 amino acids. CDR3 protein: CASSSSGGYNEQFF. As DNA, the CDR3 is TGCGCCAGCAGCTCTAGCGGGGGCTACAATGAGCAGTTCTTC.

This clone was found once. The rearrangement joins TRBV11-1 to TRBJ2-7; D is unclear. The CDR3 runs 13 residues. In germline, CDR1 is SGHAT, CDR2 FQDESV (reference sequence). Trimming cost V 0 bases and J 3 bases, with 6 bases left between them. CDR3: CASSLAPGYEQYF. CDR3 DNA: TGTGCCAGCAGCTTAGCGCCGGGCTACGAGCAGTACTTC. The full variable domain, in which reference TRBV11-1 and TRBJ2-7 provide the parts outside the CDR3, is EAEVAQSPRYKITEKSQAVAFWCDPISGHATLYWYRQILGQGPELLVQFQDESVVDDSQLPKDRFSAERLKGVDSTLKIQPAELGDSAMYLCASSLAPGYEQYFGPGTRLTVT.

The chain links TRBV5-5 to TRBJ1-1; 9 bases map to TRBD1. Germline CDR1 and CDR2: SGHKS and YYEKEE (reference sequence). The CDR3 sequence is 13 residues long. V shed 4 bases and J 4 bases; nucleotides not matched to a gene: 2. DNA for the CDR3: TGTGCCAGCAGCCGACAGGGGGGCACTGAAGCTTTCTTT. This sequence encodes CASSRQGGTEAFF.

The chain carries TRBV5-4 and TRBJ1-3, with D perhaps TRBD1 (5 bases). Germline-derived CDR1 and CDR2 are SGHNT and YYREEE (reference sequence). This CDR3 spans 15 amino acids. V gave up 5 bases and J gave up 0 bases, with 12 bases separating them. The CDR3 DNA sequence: TGTGCCAGCAGTCGGGGGGGGAGCTCTGGAAACACCATATATTTT. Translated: CASSRGGSSGNTIYF.

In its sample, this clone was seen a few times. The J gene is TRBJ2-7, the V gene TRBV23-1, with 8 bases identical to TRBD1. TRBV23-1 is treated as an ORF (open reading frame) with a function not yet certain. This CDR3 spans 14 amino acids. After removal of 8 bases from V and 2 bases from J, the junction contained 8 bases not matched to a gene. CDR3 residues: CASRPGTGPYEQYF. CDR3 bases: TGCGCCAGCCGCCCCGGGACAGGACCCTACGAGCAGTACTTC.

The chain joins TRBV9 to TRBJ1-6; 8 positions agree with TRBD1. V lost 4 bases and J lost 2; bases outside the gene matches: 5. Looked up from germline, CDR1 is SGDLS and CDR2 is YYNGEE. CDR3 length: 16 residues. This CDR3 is CASSRETGAYNSPLHF. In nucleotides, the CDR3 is TGTGCCAGCAGCAGGGAGACAGGGGCCTATAATTCACCCCTCCACTTT.

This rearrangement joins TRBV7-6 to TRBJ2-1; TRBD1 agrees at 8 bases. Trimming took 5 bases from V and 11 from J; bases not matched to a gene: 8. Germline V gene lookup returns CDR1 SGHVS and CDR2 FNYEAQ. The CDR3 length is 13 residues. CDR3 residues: CASSRSTGGQQFF. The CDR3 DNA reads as TGTGCCAGCAGCCGATCCACAGGGGGTCAGCAGTTCTTC.

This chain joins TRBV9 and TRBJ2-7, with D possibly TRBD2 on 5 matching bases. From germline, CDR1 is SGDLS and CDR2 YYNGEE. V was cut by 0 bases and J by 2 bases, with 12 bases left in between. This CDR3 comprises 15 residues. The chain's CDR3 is CASSVGDGGPYEQYF. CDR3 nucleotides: TGTGCCAGCAGCGTAGGGGATGGCGGGCCCTACGAGCAGTACTTC.

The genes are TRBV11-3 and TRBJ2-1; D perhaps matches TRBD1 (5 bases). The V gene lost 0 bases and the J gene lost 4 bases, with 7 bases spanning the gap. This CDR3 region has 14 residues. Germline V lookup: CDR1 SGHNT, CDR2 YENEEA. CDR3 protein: CASSLEQGYNEQFF. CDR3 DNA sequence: TGTGCCAGCAGCTTAGAGCAGGGATACAATGAGCAGTTCTTC.

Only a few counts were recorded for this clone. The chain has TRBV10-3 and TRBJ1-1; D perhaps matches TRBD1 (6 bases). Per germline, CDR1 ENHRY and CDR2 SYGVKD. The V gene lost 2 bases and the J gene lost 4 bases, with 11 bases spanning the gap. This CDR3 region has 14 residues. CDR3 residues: CAISEGQTFTEAFF. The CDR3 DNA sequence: TGTGCCATCAGTGAGGGACAGACTTTCACTGAAGCTTTCTTT.

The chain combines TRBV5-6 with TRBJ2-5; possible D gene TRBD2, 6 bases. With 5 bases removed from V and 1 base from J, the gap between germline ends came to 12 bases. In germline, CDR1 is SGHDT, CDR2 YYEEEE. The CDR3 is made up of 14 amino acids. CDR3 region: CASRPAGFQETQYF. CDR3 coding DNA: TGTGCCAGCAGGCCTGCGGGGTTCCAAGAGACCCAGTACTTC. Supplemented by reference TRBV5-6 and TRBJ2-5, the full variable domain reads DAGVTQSPTHLIKTRGQQVTLRCSPKSGHDTVSWYQQALGQGPQFIFQYYEEEERQRGNFPDRFSGHQFPNYSSELNVNALLLGDSALYLCASRPAGFQETQYFGPGTRLLVL.

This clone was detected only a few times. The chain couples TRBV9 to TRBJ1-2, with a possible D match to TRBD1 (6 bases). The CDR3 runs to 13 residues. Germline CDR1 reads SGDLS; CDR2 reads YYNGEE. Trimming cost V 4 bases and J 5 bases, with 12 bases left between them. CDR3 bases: TGTGCCAGCAGCCCAGAGGGGGTTTATGGCTACACCTTC. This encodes CASSPEGVYGYTF.